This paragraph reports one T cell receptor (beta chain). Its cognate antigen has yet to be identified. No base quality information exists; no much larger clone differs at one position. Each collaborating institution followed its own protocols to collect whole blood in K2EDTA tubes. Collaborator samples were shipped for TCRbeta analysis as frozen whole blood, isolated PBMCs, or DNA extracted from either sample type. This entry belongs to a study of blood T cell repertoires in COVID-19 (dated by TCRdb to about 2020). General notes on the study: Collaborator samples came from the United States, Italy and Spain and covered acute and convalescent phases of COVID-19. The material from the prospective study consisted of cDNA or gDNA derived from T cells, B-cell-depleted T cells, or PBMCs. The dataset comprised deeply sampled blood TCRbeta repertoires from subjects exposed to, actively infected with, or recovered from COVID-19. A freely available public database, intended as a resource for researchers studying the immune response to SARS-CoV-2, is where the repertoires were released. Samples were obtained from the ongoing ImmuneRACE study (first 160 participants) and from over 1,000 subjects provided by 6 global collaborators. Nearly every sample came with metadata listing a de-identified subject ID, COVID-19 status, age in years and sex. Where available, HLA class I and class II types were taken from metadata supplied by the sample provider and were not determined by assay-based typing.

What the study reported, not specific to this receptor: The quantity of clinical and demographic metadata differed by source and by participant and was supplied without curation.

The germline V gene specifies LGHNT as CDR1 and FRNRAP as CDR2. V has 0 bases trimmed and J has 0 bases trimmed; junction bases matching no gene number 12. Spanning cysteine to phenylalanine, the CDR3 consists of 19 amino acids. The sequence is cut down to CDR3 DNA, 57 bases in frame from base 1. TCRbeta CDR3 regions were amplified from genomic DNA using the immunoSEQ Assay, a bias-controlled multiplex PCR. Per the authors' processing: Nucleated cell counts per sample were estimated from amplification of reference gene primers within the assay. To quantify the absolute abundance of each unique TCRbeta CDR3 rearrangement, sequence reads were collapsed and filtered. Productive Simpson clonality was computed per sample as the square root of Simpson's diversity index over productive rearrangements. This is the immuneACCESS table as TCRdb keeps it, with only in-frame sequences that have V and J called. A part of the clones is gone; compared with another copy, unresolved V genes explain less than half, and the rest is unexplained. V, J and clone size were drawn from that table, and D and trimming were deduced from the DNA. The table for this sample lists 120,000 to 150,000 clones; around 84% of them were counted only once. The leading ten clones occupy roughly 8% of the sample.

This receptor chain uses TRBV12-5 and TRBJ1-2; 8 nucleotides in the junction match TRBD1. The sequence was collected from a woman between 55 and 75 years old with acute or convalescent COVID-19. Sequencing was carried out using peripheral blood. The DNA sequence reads TGTGCTAGTGGTTTGGTCCTCACGGCAGGGGGCCGAGCTAACTATGGCTACACCTTC. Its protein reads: CASGLVLTAGGRANYGYTF.